The 17 T cell receptor beta chains below were found in one sample sequenced in a study of T cell responses to AZD1222 COVID-19 vaccine. Clones were read by immunoSEQ multiplex PCR, and TCRdb kept only the in-frame ones, dropping some. The sample has 120,000 or so clones; around 93% are singletons. The sample consisted of peripheral blood, taken on day 0 of AZD1222 vaccination. The source is an adult in good health.

With regard to this clone: One end of the junction does not line up with germline, which may come from a read error. V is TRBV5-1 and J is TRBJ2-1; TRBD2 agrees at 8 bases. The germline V gene has CDR1 SGHRS and CDR2 YFSETQ. The CDR3 totals 17 residues. CDR3 residues: CANSFVVRGDPYNEQFF. The CDR3 bases are TGCGCCAACAGCTTTGTCGTGCGGGGGGACCCCTACAATGAGCAGTTCTTC.

The rearrangement links TRBV6-5 to TRBJ1-1; unclear D gene. V lost 6 bases to trimming and J lost 4 bases, with 6 bases between them. Germline V CDR1 and CDR2: MNHEY, SVGAGI. The CDR3 has 11 amino acids. CDR3 in DNA: TGTGCCAGCAGACCGAGCACTGAAGCTTTCTTT. Its translation is CASRPSTEAFF.

The rearrangement joins TRBV6-6 to TRBJ1-5, with D uncertain. The CDR3 has 14 amino acids. Germline V lookup: CDR1 MNHNY, CDR2 SVGAGI (reference sequence). The V and J ends lost 2 bases and 2 bases respectively, with 7 bases between them. CDR3 in amino acids: CASSYVWGNQPQHF. The CDR3 DNA reads as TGTGCCAGCAGTTACGTGTGGGGCAATCAGCCCCAGCATTTT.

The V gene is TRBV7-8, the J gene TRBJ2-3, with 10 nucleotides matching TRBD1. The length of the CDR3 is 15 residues. Trimming took 5 bases from V and 3 from J; bases not matched to a gene: 5. Germline-derived CDR1 and CDR2 are SGHVS and FQNEAQ. CDR3 nucleotides: TGTGCCAGCAGCCTACGGGGACAGGGGACAGATACGCAGTATTTT. Protein product: CASSLRGQGTDTQYF. The variable domain in full, with the rest retrieved from reference TRBV7-8 and TRBJ2-3, is GAGVSQSPRYKVAKRGQDVALRCDPISGHVSLFWYQQALGQGPEFLTYFQNEAQLDKSGLPSDRFFAERPEGSVSTLKIQRTQQEDSAVYLCASSLRGQGTDTQYFGPGTRLTVL.

This chain links TRBV29-1 with TRBJ1-2, with 8 bases that match TRBD1. V was clipped by 6 bases and J by 10 bases; unmatched bases: 7. Germline V CDR1 and CDR2: SQVTM, ANQGSEA. The CDR3 contains 11 residues. Here the CDR3 reads CSVGGQGVYTF. CDR3 sequence (DNA): TGCAGCGTCGGAGGACAGGGTGTCTACACCTTC.

V gene TRBV5-8 combines with J gene TRBJ2-3; a possible D gene is TRBD1 (6 bases). V was shortened by 2 bases and J by 2 bases, with 12 bases between the two germline ends. This CDR3 region has 15 residues. In germline, CDR1 is SGHTS, CDR2 YDEGEE. CDR3 protein: CASSFGRGTTDTQYF. DNA for the CDR3: TGTGCCAGCAGCTTTGGCAGGGGAACCACAGATACGCAGTATTTT.

This clone has a single count. The chain employs TRBV18 and TRBJ2-7, with a weak D call TRBD2 (6 bases). The CDR3 consists of 14 residues. CDR1 and CDR2 from the germline V gene are KGHSH and LQKENI. Trimming shortened V by 6 bases and J by 3 bases, and 15 bases separated the two germline ends. The CDR3 region has the DNA TGTGCCAGCTCTCATTCCGTGGGGGGCTACGAGCAGTACTTC. Encoded protein: CASSHSVGGYEQYF.

The chain recombines TRBV7-8 with TRBJ2-5; D is possibly TRBD2 (6 bases). Germline V gene data show CDR1 as SGHVS and CDR2 as FQNEAQ. V was clipped by 6 bases and J by 5 bases, with 19 bases between them. The CDR3 is made up of 15 amino acids. CDR3 amino acids: CASSLPTGVLETQYF. The CDR3 DNA reads as TGTGCCAGCAGTTTACCGACGGGGGTTTTGGAGACCCAGTACTTC. Full variable domain (outside the CDR3, taken from reference TRBV7-8 and TRBJ2-5): GAGVSQSPRYKVAKRGQDVALRCDPISGHVSLFWYQQALGQGPEFLTYFQNEAQLDKSGLPSDRFFAERPEGSVSTLKIQRTQQEDSAVYLCASSLPTGVLETQYFGPGTRLLVL.

The chain recombines TRBV6-5 with TRBJ1-4; 9 bases fit TRBD1. After removal of 6 bases from V and 1 base from J, the junction contained 3 bases not matched to a gene. Germline assignment: CDR1 MNHEY and CDR2 SVGAGI. The CDR3 length is 15 residues. DNA for the CDR3: TGTGCCAGCAGGACGGACAGGGGAACTAATGAAAAACTGTTTTTT. As protein: CASRTDRGTNEKLFF.

This rearrangement joins TRBV4-1 to TRBJ1-2; unclear D gene. The germline CDR1 and CDR2 sequences are MGHRA and YSYEKL. This CDR3 is 14 amino acids long. Trimming left V 3 bases short and J 2 bases short, with 10 bases between. The CDR3 sequence: CASSHGSRNYGYTF. The DNA for the CDR3 is TGCGCCAGCAGCCACGGGTCCAGAAACTATGGCTACACCTTC.

This chain connects TRBV20-1 to TRBJ2-7, with a tentative D call TRBD1 (5 bases). Germline lookup yields CDR1 DFQATT and CDR2 SNEGSKA (reference sequence). The CDR3 extends over 10 amino acids. Trimming took off 6 bases at V and 4 bases at J, with 7 bases between the two ends. The CDR3 coding sequence is TGCAGTGCGGGGCCGTACGAGCAGTACTTC. It specifies CSAGPYEQYF.

The genes are TRBV19 and TRBJ2-7, with a weak D call TRBD1 (5 bases). CDR1 is LNHDA and CDR2 is SQIVND in the germline V gene (reference sequence). CDR3 length: 13 residues. Trimming cost V 5 bases and J 1 base, with 9 bases left between them. This chain's CDR3 is CASSPTVSYEQYF. The CDR3 DNA reads as TGTGCCAGTAGTCCGACAGTTTCCTACGAGCAGTACTTC.

The rearrangement joins TRBV5-5 to TRBJ2-3; the D is unclear. V lost 4 bases and J 2 bases, leaving 14 bases between the germline ends. This CDR3 has 15 residues. Looked up from germline, CDR1 is SGHKS and CDR2 is YYEKEE (reference sequence). CDR3 in amino acids: CASSLWDKLTDTQYF. The CDR3 region has the DNA TGTGCCAGCAGCCTCTGGGATAAACTCACAGATACGCAGTATTTT.

The chain combines TRBV19 with TRBJ1-5; D is possibly TRBD1 (6 bases). The V end lost 9 bases, the J end lost 0 bases, and 18 bases lay between the germline ends. The CDR3 consists of 16 residues. Germline V gene data show CDR1 as LNHDA and CDR2 as SQIVND (reference sequence). The CDR3 loop reads CASCMGGPYSNQPQHF. DNA for the CDR3: TGTGCCAGCTGTATGGGGGGCCCTTATAGCAATCAGCCCCAGCATTTT.

V and J are TRBV24-1 and TRBJ2-3, with TRBD2 matching 8 bases. This CDR3 has 16 residues. J lost 0 bases, V lost 7 bases, and 8 bases had no gene match. Per the germline V gene, CDR1 is KGHDR and CDR2 is SFDVKD. As DNA, the CDR3 is TGTGCCACCAGCGGCGGGGGGATTTCTAGCACAGATACGCAGTATTTT. Translating gives CATSGGGISSTDTQYF.

The chain joins TRBV5-6 to TRBJ2-1, with 8 bases fitting TRBD2. Germline V gene data show CDR1 as SGHDT and CDR2 as YYEEEE. The CDR3 extends over 17 amino acids. The junction had 11 bases not matched to a gene; V was cut back by 4 bases and J by 2 bases. DNA for the CDR3: TGTGCCAGCAGCCGCGGACCTGAGCGGGGGACCTACAATGAGCAGTTCTTC. This sequence encodes CASSRGPERGTYNEQFF.

This sequence joins TRBV24-1 and TRBJ2-3; D gene ambiguous. The CDR3 covers 13 residues. The germline CDR1 and CDR2 sequences are KGHDR and SFDVKD. V dropped 5 bases and J dropped 3 bases, with 8 bases sitting between them. The CDR3 loop reads CATSGVATDTQYF. Here the CDR3 DNA reads TGTGCCACCAGTGGTGTTGCGACAGATACGCAGTATTTT.